Below are 7 T cell receptor beta chains sequenced from a single sample in a study of T-cell reconstitution after alpha-beta-depleted transplantation in children. The TCRbeta library incorporated unique molecular identifiers. TCRdb re-derived calls from the PCR reads in MiXCR, one entry per CDR3 protein. The sample lists about a million distinct CDR3 sequences; roughly 29% were seen once. Material: PBMCs, mostly from graft donor cells, obtained 360 days after TCRalphabeta/CD19-depleted stem cell transplant. The receptors here all came from a boy in the first two years of life who had a stem cell transplant for SCID, so the T cells may come from the graft donor.

DNA of the CDR3: TGTGCCAGCAGCCCCCGCAGGGGCTCGAACACTGAAGCTTTCTTT. It is translated as CASSPRRGSNTEAFF. The chain recombines TRBV7-2 with TRBJ1-1; TRBD1 might be the D (6 bases). Germline loops: CDR1 SGHTA, CDR2 FQGNSA. There are 15 residues in the CDR3. Trimming cost V 5 bases and J 1 base, with 14 bases left between them.

The chain links TRBV14 to TRBJ2-1; TRBD2 matches 9 bases. This CDR3 region has 18 residues. The germline gives CDR1 SGHDN, CDR2 FVKESK. Trimming cost V 1 base and J 2 bases; bases outside gene matches: 9. The CDR3 loop reads CASSQGWLAGIPYNEQFF. The CDR3 DNA sequence: TGTGCCAGCAGCCAAGGATGGCTAGCGGGGATCCCCTACAATGAGCAGTTCTTC.

The chain employs TRBV4-3 and TRBJ2-2, with D perhaps matching TRBD1 (5 bases). Germline CDR1 reads LGHNA; CDR2 reads YSLEER. The CDR3 has 18 amino acids. V lost 0 bases and J lost 1, with 15 bases in between. The CDR3 is CASSQEGIRVENTGELFF. The CDR3 coding sequence is TGCGCCAGCAGCCAAGAAGGGATCAGGGTTGAGAACACCGGGGAGCTGTTTTTT.

A few counts support this clonotype. The chain has TRBV5-1 and TRBJ2-1; D is perhaps TRBD1 (6 bases). Looked up from germline, CDR1 is SGHRS and CDR2 is YFSETQ. CDR3 size: 14 residues. V was shortened by 4 bases and J by 8 bases, with 16 bases between the two germline ends. The CDR3 protein is CASSATGSVDEQFF. CDR3 nucleotides: TGCGCCAGCAGCGCTACAGGGTCGGTCGATGAGCAGTTCTTC.

V gene TRBV4-1 combines with J gene TRBJ1-2, with 7 bases matching TRBD1. The CDR3 is made up of 16 amino acids. V was pared by 1 base and J by 4 bases, with 9 bases of the junction left unmatched. Germline lookup yields CDR1 MGHRA and CDR2 YSYEKL. The CDR3 spells CASSQAPGQLVYGYTF. CDR3 coding DNA: TGCGCCAGCAGCCAAGCTCCGGGACAGTTGGTCTATGGCTACACCTTC.

This clonotype has at least ten counts. The genes are TRBV4-1 and TRBJ1-5; TRBD1 aligns across 8 bases. V lost 5 bases and J lost 4; bases outside the gene matches: 4. The CDR3 totals 14 residues. The V gene's germline CDR1 is MGHRA and CDR2 YSYEKL. CDR3 residues: CASSWTGTNQPQHF. CDR3 sequence (DNA): TGCGCCAGCAGCTGGACAGGGACTAATCAGCCCCAGCATTTT.

This clonotype was seen many times. The chain recombines TRBV4-2 with TRBJ1-1; TRBD1 is a possible D gene (6 bases). Per germline, CDR1 LGHNA and CDR2 YNFKEQ. The CDR3 runs 15 residues. V lost 0 bases and J 1 base, leaving 9 bases between the germline ends. In DNA, the CDR3 is TGTGCCAGCAGCCAAGATACCAGGGGGAACACTGAAGCTTTCTTT. Translated, it gives CASSQDTRGNTEAFF.